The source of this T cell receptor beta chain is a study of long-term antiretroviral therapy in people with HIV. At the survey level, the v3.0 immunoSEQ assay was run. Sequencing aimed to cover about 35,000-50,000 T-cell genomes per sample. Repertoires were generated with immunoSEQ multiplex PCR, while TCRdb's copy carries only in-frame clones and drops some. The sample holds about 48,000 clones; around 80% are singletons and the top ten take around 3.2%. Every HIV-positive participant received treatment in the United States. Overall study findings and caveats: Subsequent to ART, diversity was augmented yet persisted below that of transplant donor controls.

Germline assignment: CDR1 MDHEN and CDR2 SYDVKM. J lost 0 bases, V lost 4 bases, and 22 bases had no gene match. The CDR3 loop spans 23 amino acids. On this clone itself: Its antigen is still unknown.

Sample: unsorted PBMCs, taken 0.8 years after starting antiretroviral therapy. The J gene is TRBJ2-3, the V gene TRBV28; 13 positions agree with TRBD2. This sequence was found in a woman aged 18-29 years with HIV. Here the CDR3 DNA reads TGTGCCAGCAGTTCGATCCCAAGACTAGCGGGAGGTCCAGGTATCGAAAGCACAGATACGCAGTATTTT. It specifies CASSSIPRLAGGPGIESTDTQYF.